Listed below are T cell receptor beta chains from one sample, sequenced in a study of cytomegalovirus exposure and HLA in healthy donors. Sequencing used immunoSEQ multiplex PCR; TCRdb keeps in-frame clones, though not all of them. In the table there are roughly 120,000 clones, 80% of which are singletons. The sequenced material came from PBMCs. These receptors were obtained from a man aged 30 to 39 in good health and CMV-seronegative. Each CDR3 is given without its conserved first and last residue. Fields, in order: clone size, V gene, J gene, CDR3 protein. Rows give clone size only sometimes, using once, few, many, or a class for an expanded clone.

clone_size: .
v_call: TRBV11-2
j_call: TRBJ1-1
cdr3_aa: ASSLEGRGTEAF

clone_size: .
v_call: TRBV7-9
j_call: TRBJ2-7
cdr3_aa: SSSLPGQGGNEQY

clone_size: .
v_call: TRBV7-6
j_call: TRBJ2-7
cdr3_aa: ASSPASLPTLYEQY

clone_size: .
v_call: TRBV5-1
j_call: TRBJ1-1
cdr3_aa: ASSPGQGLIGTEAF

clone_size: .
v_call: TRBV6-1
j_call: TRBJ2-2
cdr3_aa: ASSDTSGSGTGELF

clone_size: .
v_call: TRBV30
j_call: TRBJ2-1
cdr3_aa: AWGREYAEQF

clone_size: few
v_call: TRBV9
j_call: TRBJ2-1
cdr3_aa: ASSATSGYNEQF

clone_size: .
v_call: TRBV19
j_call: TRBJ2-1
cdr3_aa: ASSPLEPREGVSSYNEQF

clone_size: .
v_call: TRBV7-9
j_call: TRBJ1-2
cdr3_aa: ASSSLGGGLFSGYT

clone_size: .
v_call: TRBV7-2
j_call: TRBJ2-2
cdr3_aa: ASSRDRGSGELF

clone_size: .
v_call: TRBV6-5
j_call: TRBJ1-2
cdr3_aa: ASSFGGNYGYT

clone_size: .
v_call: TRBV30
j_call: TRBJ2-5
cdr3_aa: AWSVSYREAQY

clone_size: few
v_call: TRBV11-2
j_call: TRBJ1-5
cdr3_aa: ASSATGGSNQPQH

clone_size: once
v_call: TRBV19
j_call: TRBJ2-5
cdr3_aa: ASSISGVVQETQY

clone_size: .
v_call: TRBV27
j_call: TRBJ1-1
cdr3_aa: ASSPPGGGTEAF

clone_size: .
v_call: TRBV28
j_call: TRBJ1-2
cdr3_aa: ASSLRTGSYGYP

clone_size: .
v_call: TRBV6-6
j_call: TRBJ1-1
cdr3_aa: ASSYGQGASTEAF

clone_size: .
v_call: TRBV5-6
j_call: TRBJ2-3
cdr3_aa: ASSLGSRLAGGQQY

clone_size: .
v_call: TRBV11-2
j_call: TRBJ2-1
cdr3_aa: ASSLEWSSGPYNEQF

clone_size: .
v_call: TRBV7-9
j_call: TRBJ2-1
cdr3_aa: ASSPILAGGNSYNEQF

clone_size: .
v_call: TRBV28
j_call: TRBJ2-3
cdr3_aa: ASSSTDRVTDTQY

clone_size: .
v_call: TRBV7-9
j_call: TRBJ2-3
cdr3_aa: ASSSWTASTDTQY

clone_size: .
v_call: TRBV6-6
j_call: TRBJ2-7
cdr3_aa: ASRDRPYEQY

clone_size: .
v_call: TRBV2
j_call: TRBJ1-2
cdr3_aa: ASNLLDRDGYT

clone_size: .
v_call: TRBV6-1
j_call: TRBJ2-7
cdr3_aa: ASSHLAGGSYEQY

clone_size: few
v_call: TRBV6-1
j_call: TRBJ2-7
cdr3_aa: ASSEDRRYEQY

clone_size: .
v_call: TRBV5-6
j_call: TRBJ1-2
cdr3_aa: ASSEQGNYGYT

clone_size: .
v_call: TRBV18
j_call: TRBJ1-1
cdr3_aa: ASSPGQGNTEAF

clone_size: .
v_call: TRBV4-1
j_call: TRBJ1-5
cdr3_aa: ASSQDRGSNQPQH

clone_size: .
v_call: TRBV11-3
j_call: TRBJ2-7
cdr3_aa: ASSLVDSYEQY

clone_size: .
v_call: TRBV14
j_call: TRBJ2-5
cdr3_aa: ASSPARTGFIVTQY

clone_size: .
v_call: TRBV11-2
j_call: TRBJ2-1
cdr3_aa: ASSLVQGVSYNEQF

clone_size: .
v_call: TRBV28
j_call: TRBJ2-1
cdr3_aa: ASSITYNEQF

clone_size: .
v_call: TRBV7-9
j_call: TRBJ2-3
cdr3_aa: ASSPYFSGDTQY

clone_size: .
v_call: TRBV5-5
j_call: .
cdr3_aa: ASSSGQQETQY

clone_size: few
v_call: TRBV29-1
j_call: TRBJ2-7
cdr3_aa: SVEDSGSSYEQY

clone_size: .
v_call: TRBV28
j_call: TRBJ2-2
cdr3_aa: ASSYSGTANTGELF

clone_size: few
v_call: TRBV25-1
j_call: TRBJ1-1
cdr3_aa: ASSAGVTEAF

clone_size: .
v_call: TRBV5-1
j_call: TRBJ2-1
cdr3_aa: ASSPSYGAYNEQF

clone_size: .
v_call: TRBV6-6
j_call: TRBJ1-5
cdr3_aa: ASSQWDRLNQPQN

clone_size: .
v_call: TRBV5-1
j_call: TRBJ2-1
cdr3_aa: ASSSGFRLAVDEQF

clone_size: .
v_call: TRBV15
j_call: TRBJ2-1
cdr3_aa: ATSRERLAGSSYNEQF

clone_size: .
v_call: TRBV4-2
j_call: TRBJ1-1
cdr3_aa: ASSAPGQVNTEAF

clone_size: .
v_call: TRBV4-2
j_call: TRBJ2-3
cdr3_aa: ASSPRRAQITDTQY

clone_size: .
v_call: TRBV29-1
j_call: TRBJ1-2
cdr3_aa: SVEGLRGGYT

clone_size: .
v_call: TRBV7-9
j_call: TRBJ2-7
cdr3_aa: ASSIAGAFSYEQY

clone_size: .
v_call: TRBV6-4
j_call: TRBJ2-1
cdr3_aa: ASSDLGDRDETYNEQF

clone_size: .
v_call: TRBV2
j_call: TRBJ1-1
cdr3_aa: ASSEWDRNTEAF

clone_size: .
v_call: TRBV19
j_call: TRBJ2-5
cdr3_aa: ASSTRQGQTETQY

clone_size: once
v_call: TRBV9
j_call: TRBJ2-7
cdr3_aa: ASSVGVGGLAGGLYYEQY

clone_size: .
v_call: TRBV27
j_call: TRBJ2-1
cdr3_aa: ASSSGLRDRSGEQF

clone_size: .
v_call: TRBV28
j_call: TRBJ2-7
cdr3_aa: ASSRPGYEQY

clone_size: .
v_call: TRBV28
j_call: TRBJ1-5
cdr3_aa: ASSSGQGDQPQH

clone_size: once
v_call: TRBV5-6
j_call: TRBJ1-1
cdr3_aa: ASSDEGQGLVEAF

clone_size: .
v_call: TRBV7-9
j_call: TRBJ2-1
cdr3_aa: ASSSDWRGYNEQF

clone_size: .
v_call: TRBV10-2
j_call: TRBJ2-3
cdr3_aa: ASSESPSLIWY

clone_size: once
v_call: TRBV7-9
j_call: TRBJ2-4
cdr3_aa: ASSLVRQENIQY